These 14 T cell receptor beta chains came from one sample sequenced in a study of CD8 T cells in ankylosing spondylitis. In TCRdb, the 5' RACE reads were re-called with MiXCR into one record per CDR3 protein. The repertoire holds approximately 100,000 distinct CDR3 sequences, with roughly 8.3% as singletons. Sequencing was carried out using blood, either unsorted or a sorted T cell fraction (not recorded which). The receptors here all came from a male donor with ankylosing spondylitis or in good health (not recorded which).

This clonotype has more than one count but fewer than ten. The gene calls are TRBV6-2 or TRBV6-3 and TRBJ2-1; D is perhaps TRBD2 (6 bases). The V gene's germline CDR1 is MNHEY and CDR2 SVGEGT. Trimming left V 2 bases short and J 4 bases short, with 24 bases between. This CDR3 spans 19 amino acids. The CDR3 reads CASSYPRDSGDRRYNEQFF. DNA of the CDR3: TGTGCCAGCAGTTACCCCCGGGACTCCGGGGATCGGCGTTACAATGAGCAGTTCTTC.

The gene calls are TRBV7-2 and TRBJ1-5; D is ambiguous. Trimming cost V 5 bases and J 6 bases, with 11 bases left between them. This CDR3 contains 13 residues. Per the germline V gene, CDR1 is SGHTA and CDR2 is FQGNSA. DNA of the CDR3: TGTGCCAGCAGCCCGGTGGCGAGTCAGCCCCAGCATTTT. This gives the protein CASSPVASQPQHF.

In its sample, this clonotype was seen many times. This chain joins TRBV4-2 and TRBJ2-3, with D unclear. Germline loops: CDR1 LGHNA, CDR2 YNFKEQ. V was shortened by 6 bases and J by 4 bases, with 11 bases between the two germline ends. The CDR3 has 13 residues. CDR3 amino acids: CASRRPGADTQYF. DNA for the CDR3: TGTGCCAGCAGAAGGCCTGGGGCAGATACGCAGTATTTT.

The V gene is TRBV11-3, the J gene TRBJ1-3; 7 bases map to TRBD1. J gave up 2 bases and V 5 bases, and 6 bases lay outside the gene matches. The CDR3 has 15 amino acids. The germline V gene has CDR1 SGHNT and CDR2 YENEEA. The CDR3 nucleotides are TGTGCCAGCAGCCTTGAGGGGGCGGCTGGAAACACCATATATTTT. Amino acid sequence: CASSLEGAAGNTIYF.

Of note for this clonotype: A much larger clone differs by one base, so this may be a read error. The V call is TRBV7-9, the J call TRBJ2-3; D ambiguous. The CDR3 contains 12 residues. Germline loops: CDR1 SEHNR, CDR2 FQNEAQ (reference sequence). The CDR3 here is CTSSLDMGTQYF. In DNA form, the CDR3 reads TGTACCAGCAGCTTAGATATGGGTACGCAGTATTTT. The whole variable domain, filled in from reference TRBV7-9 and TRBJ2-3, reads DTGVSQNPRHKITKRGQNVTFRCDPISEHNRLYWYRQTLGQGPEFLTYFQNEAQLEKSRLLSDRFSAERPKGSFSTLEIQRTEQGDSAMYLCTSSLDMGTQYFGPGTRLTVL.

This clonotype was seen repeatedly, ten times or more. The chain carries TRBV5-1 and TRBJ2-4, with TRBD1 matching over 7 bases. This CDR3 contains 17 residues. In germline, CDR1 is SGHRS, CDR2 YFSETQ. Trimming at V came to 4 bases and at J to 0 bases, leaving 10 bases not matched to a gene. The CDR3: CASSRDTGAGAKNIQYF. DNA of the CDR3: TGCGCCAGCAGCCGGGATACAGGGGCGGGAGCCAAAAACATTCAGTACTTC.

In this sample, this clonotype turned up many times. The chain employs TRBV12-3 or TRBV12-4 and TRBJ2-6; no clear D. The CDR3 is 16 residues long. Trimming removed 8 bases at V and 0 bases at J, with 14 bases between. Here the CDR3 reads CASGRIELSGANVLTF. In DNA form, the CDR3 reads TGTGCCAGCGGCCGGATTGAGCTCTCTGGGGCCAACGTCCTGACTTTC.

This clonotype turned up a few times. V usage is TRBV11-2 and J usage is TRBJ2-1; maybe TRBD1 (6 bases). Germline CDR1 reads SGHAT; CDR2 reads FQNNGV. The CDR3 sequence is 16 residues long. V shed 2 bases and J shed 2 bases, with 13 bases lying between them. The CDR3 loop is CASSLRPDSTYNEQFF. DNA for the CDR3: TGTGCCAGCAGCTTACGACCGGACAGTACCTACAATGAGCAGTTCTTC.

In this sample, this clonotype turned up many times. The rearrangement joins TRBV20-1 to TRBJ2-7; no definite D call. This CDR3 is built from 11 residues. The germline CDR1 and CDR2 sequences are DFQATT and SNEGSKA (reference sequence). Trimming stripped 5 bases from V and 0 bases from J, with 5 bases between. The DNA for the CDR3 is TGCAGTGCTCGTTCCTCCTACGAGCAGTACTTC. Translating gives CSARSSYEQYF.

This clonotype was picked up many times. The rearrangement joins TRBV4-3 to TRBJ2-1; 11 bases agree with TRBD2. V lost 1 base and J lost 4; bases outside the gene matches: 3. The germline V gene has CDR1 LGHNA and CDR2 YSLEER. This CDR3 region has 16 residues. CDR3 bases: TGCGCCAGCAGCCAAGCCCGACTAGCGGGGTACAATGAGCAGTTCTTC. It yields the protein CASSQARLAGYNEQFF.

Many counts were recorded for this clonotype. The rearrangement uses TRBV6-1 and TRBJ2-1; TRBD2 matches 10 bases. The CDR3 length is 17 residues. V lost 1 base and J lost 4; bases outside the gene matches: 7. Germline loops: CDR1 MNHNS, CDR2 SASEGT. CDR3 loop: CASSEELAGLYYNEQFF. The CDR3 DNA reads as TGTGCCAGCAGTGAAGAACTAGCGGGGCTGTATTACAATGAGCAGTTCTTC.

This clonotype was seen ten or more times. This rearrangement joins TRBV29-1 to TRBJ2-1; 7 bases are shared with TRBD2. The CDR3 length is 11 residues. The trim removed 7 bases at V and 14 bases at J, leaving 11 bases unmatched. Germline-derived CDR1 and CDR2 are SQVTM and ANQGSEA. The CDR3 reads CSASRGGSEFF. The CDR3 bases are TGCAGCGCCTCAAGGGGAGGGAGTGAGTTCTTC.

Many counts were recorded for this clonotype. The V call is TRBV6-2 or TRBV6-3, the J call TRBJ2-7; 7 bases agree with TRBD1. The V segment lost 6 bases and the J segment 3 bases; nucleotides outside the gene matches: 11. In germline, CDR1 is MNHEY, CDR2 SVGEGT. This CDR3 comprises 15 residues. The CDR3 nucleotides are TGTGCCAGCAGGTACAACCGGGACAGCTACTACGAGCAGTACTTC. This gives the protein CASRYNRDSYYEQYF.

This clonotype was recorded many times. The chain combines TRBV9 with TRBJ2-1; 7 bases fit TRBD1. The CDR3 contains 14 residues. Unmatched junction bases numbered 3, after V lost 1 base and J lost 5 bases. The germline CDR1 and CDR2 sequences are SGDLS and YYNGEE. This chain's CDR3 is CASSVQGVNNEQFF. The CDR3 DNA follows: TGTGCCAGCAGCGTACAGGGGGTAAACAATGAGCAGTTCTTC.